There are many counts of the clone carrying this TCR beta chain. This sample is drawn from a study of identical twins. Germline V gene sequence: CDR1 SGDLS, CDR2 YYNGEE. The CDR3 has 15 residues. Between the trimmed V and J ends, which lost 0 bases and 4 bases, there was a span of 11 bases. MiXCR, applied by TCRdb to the 5' RACE reads, yields one record per CDR3 protein. Of around 670,000 distinct CDR3 sequences in the sample, 5.5% to 7.5% were seen once. The TCR originated in a man between 18 and 35 years old in good health. V and J are TRBV9 and TRBJ2-1; D is undetermined. The sequenced sample was naive T cells sorted from blood. CDR3: CASSVGQRVYNEQFF. DNA of the CDR3: TGTGCCAGCAGCGTAGGTCAACGGGTATACAATGAGCAGTTCTTC. Supplemented by reference TRBV9 and TRBJ2-1, the full variable domain reads DSGVTQTPKHLITATGQRVTLRCSPRSGDLSVYWYQQSLDQGLQFLIQYYNGEERAKGNILERFSAQQFPDLHSELNLSSLELGDSALYFCASSVGQRVYNEQFFGPGTRLTVL.